These 17 T cell receptor beta chains came from one sample sequenced in a study of blood T cells in healthy people across ages. The second PCR ran roughly 7 to 12 cycles with a sample-barcoded 5' primer and J-beta primers. In TCRdb, the 5' RACE reads were re-called with MiXCR into one record per CDR3 protein. This table holds 600,000 to 1,000,000 distinct CDR3 sequences, roughly 50% found once. The sample was blood. All receptors derive from a man aged 30 to 45 in good health.

The rearrangement joins TRBV6-2 or TRBV6-3 to TRBJ2-7; no reliable D call. The CDR3 is made up of 13 amino acids. The V gene lost 2 bases and the J gene lost 3 bases, with 8 bases spanning the gap. The germline CDR1 and CDR2 sequences are MNHEY and SVGEGT. In nucleotides, the CDR3 is TGTGCCAGCAGTTACGCTAAGTTCTACGAGCAGTACTTC. It translates to CASSYAKFYEQYF.

This rearrangement joins TRBV28 to TRBJ2-5; perhaps TRBD2 as D (5 bases). The last part of the DNA fits TRBJ2-7 better; the J call may be wrong. Germline loops: CDR1 MDHEN, CDR2 SYDVKM. This CDR3 has 13 amino acids. The CDR3 loop reads CASRPPGSHEQYF. The CDR3 DNA is TGTGCCAGCAGACCCCCGGGAAGCCACGAGCAGTACTTC.

This clonotype was counted a few times. The chain employs TRBV2 and TRBJ2-7; 7 bases fit TRBD2. Trimming cost V 8 bases and J 3 bases; bases outside gene matches: 7. Looked up from germline, CDR1 is SNHLY and CDR2 is FYNNEI. The CDR3 loop spans 13 amino acids. The CDR3 sequence is CASQRGENYEQYF. CDR3 DNA: TGTGCCAGCCAACGGGGGGAGAACTACGAGCAGTACTTC.

The rearrangement uses TRBV20-1 and TRBJ1-6; 8 bases map to TRBD1. The CDR3 runs to 14 residues. In germline, CDR1 is DFQATT, CDR2 SNEGSKA (reference sequence). Unmatched junction bases numbered 7, after V lost 5 bases and J lost 7 bases. CDR3 nucleotides: TGCAGTGCTCTTAGACAGGGGAACAATTCACCCCTCCACTTT. Translating gives CSALRQGNNSPLHF.

This clonotype was picked up many times. This chain links TRBV6-2 or TRBV6-3 with TRBJ2-7; 11 nucleotides line up with TRBD2. The length of the CDR3 is 15 residues. The V and J ends lost 2 bases and 2 bases, in that order; junction bases with no gene match: 2. Germline lookup yields CDR1 MNHEY and CDR2 SVGEGT. The CDR3 DNA follows: TGTGCCAGCAGTTACGGGACTAGCGGAACCTACGAGCAGTACTTC. Protein: CASSYGTSGTYEQYF.

In this sample, this clonotype turned up once. V usage is TRBV7-3 and J usage is TRBJ2-1, with a tentative D call TRBD2 (6 bases). The CDR3 has 14 residues. V lost 5 bases to trimming and J lost 10 bases, with 18 bases between them. Germline assignment: CDR1 SGHTA and CDR2 FQGTGA. In DNA, the CDR3 is TGTGCCAGCAGCCCTACGGGGGACGGTACGGAGCAGTTCTTC. It specifies CASSPTGDGTEQFF.

The chain has TRBV20-1 and TRBJ2-1, with 12 bases that match TRBD2. The CDR3 consists of 17 residues. Trimming cost V 3 bases and J 0 bases; bases outside gene matches: 6. The germline CDR1 and CDR2 sequences are DFQATT and SNEGSKA (reference sequence). The DNA of the CDR3 is TGCAGTGCTAGTGGCCTAGCGGGGGGGCCCTCCTACAATGAGCAGTTCTTC. This translates into CSASGLAGGPSYNEQFF.

This clonotype was seen a handful of times. The rearrangement links TRBV12-3 or TRBV12-4 to TRBJ2-3; D is tentatively TRBD1 or TRBD2 (6 bases each). Trimming stripped 6 bases from V and 0 bases from J, with 10 bases between. CDR3 length: 14 residues. The CDR3 loop is CASSGGQSTDTQYF. In nucleotides, the CDR3 is TGTGCCAGCAGCGGGGGCCAGAGCACAGATACGCAGTATTTT.

The gene calls are TRBV6-6 and TRBJ1-1; D is possibly TRBD1 (5 bases). The germline CDR1 and CDR2 sequences are MNHNY and SVGAGI (reference sequence). Trimming removed 4 bases at V and 3 bases at J, with 15 bases between. The CDR3 sequence is 15 residues long. The CDR3 here is CASSSYSIGDTEAFF. CDR3 nucleotide sequence: TGTGCCAGCAGTTCTTACTCCATAGGGGACACTGAAGCTTTCTTT.

The chain combines TRBV3-1 with TRBJ2-3; D may be TRBD1 (6 bases). V lost 3 bases, J lost 3 bases, and 13 bases lay in between. Germline V gene data show CDR1 as LGHDT and CDR2 as YNNKEL (reference sequence). This CDR3 is 15 amino acids long. This CDR3 reads CASSHALQGTDTQYF. CDR3 sequence (DNA): TGTGCCAGCAGCCACGCCCTACAGGGAACAGATACGCAGTATTTT.

The chain employs TRBV20-1 and TRBJ2-4, with D perhaps matching TRBD2 (5 bases). The V gene lost 0 bases and the J gene lost 7 bases, with 7 bases spanning the gap. This CDR3 region has 12 residues. Per the germline V gene, CDR1 is DFQATT and CDR2 is SNEGSKA (reference sequence). The DNA for the CDR3 is TGCAGTGCTAGAGATCCGGGGAACATTCAGTACTTC. Protein: CSARDPGNIQYF.

The CDR3 is CSVGIGAYEQYF. The CDR3 DNA follows: TGCAGCGTTGGGATAGGCGCCTACGAGCAGTACTTC. The chain has TRBV29-1 and TRBJ2-7; D is unresolved. V lost 4 bases and J lost 2, with 9 bases in between. The CDR3 totals 12 residues. The germline V gene encodes CDR1 SQVTM and CDR2 ANQGSEA.

This rearrangement joins TRBV4-2 to TRBJ1-6, with D hard to call. The CDR3 loop spans 16 amino acids. V shed 4 bases and J shed 4 bases, with 14 bases lying between them. In germline, CDR1 is LGHNA, CDR2 YNFKEQ. The CDR3 DNA reads TGTGCCAGCAGCCTCGAGGAAGGAGGGTATAATTCACCCCTCCACTTT. Amino acid sequence: CASSLEEGGYNSPLHF.

The CDR3 nucleotides are TGTGCCAGCAGTACCAGACAGGGGGTCGGCGAGCAGTACTTC. It specifies CASSTRQGVGEQYF. V and J are TRBV6-2 or TRBV6-3 and TRBJ2-7, with 9 nucleotides matching TRBD1. The CDR3 covers 14 residues. The V segment lost 5 bases and the J segment 6 bases; nucleotides outside the gene matches: 8. Germline V gives CDR1 MNHEY, CDR2 SVGEGT.

This chain uses TRBV5-6 with TRBJ2-5, with D uncertain. The length of the CDR3 is 13 residues. V lost 6 bases and J 1 base, leaving 10 bases between the germline ends. The germline V gene has CDR1 SGHDT and CDR2 YYEEEE. CDR3 amino acids: CASIVRLQETQYF. The CDR3 DNA reads TGTGCCAGCATCGTCCGGCTCCAAGAGACCCAGTACTTC.

V is TRBV4-2 and J is TRBJ2-7, with TRBD1 identical over 8 bases. The CDR3 sequence is 14 residues long. CDR1 is LGHNA and CDR2 is YNFKEQ in the germline V gene. V gave up 5 bases and J gave up 1 base; unmatched junction bases: 4. CDR3 loop: CASSTRTGSYEQYF. CDR3 nucleotide sequence: TGTGCCAGCAGCACCCGGACAGGGTCCTACGAGCAGTACTTC.

The chain uses TRBV9 and TRBJ1-2; weak D call: TRBD1 (6 bases). Trimming took 0 bases from V and 11 from J, leaving 14 bases between them. The CDR3 is 13 amino acids. CDR1 and CDR2 (germline): SGDLS, YYNGEE. The CDR3 coding sequence is TGTGCCAGCAGCGTAGTCGGCAGGGGCCAGTACACCTTC. This gives the protein CASSVVGRGQYTF.